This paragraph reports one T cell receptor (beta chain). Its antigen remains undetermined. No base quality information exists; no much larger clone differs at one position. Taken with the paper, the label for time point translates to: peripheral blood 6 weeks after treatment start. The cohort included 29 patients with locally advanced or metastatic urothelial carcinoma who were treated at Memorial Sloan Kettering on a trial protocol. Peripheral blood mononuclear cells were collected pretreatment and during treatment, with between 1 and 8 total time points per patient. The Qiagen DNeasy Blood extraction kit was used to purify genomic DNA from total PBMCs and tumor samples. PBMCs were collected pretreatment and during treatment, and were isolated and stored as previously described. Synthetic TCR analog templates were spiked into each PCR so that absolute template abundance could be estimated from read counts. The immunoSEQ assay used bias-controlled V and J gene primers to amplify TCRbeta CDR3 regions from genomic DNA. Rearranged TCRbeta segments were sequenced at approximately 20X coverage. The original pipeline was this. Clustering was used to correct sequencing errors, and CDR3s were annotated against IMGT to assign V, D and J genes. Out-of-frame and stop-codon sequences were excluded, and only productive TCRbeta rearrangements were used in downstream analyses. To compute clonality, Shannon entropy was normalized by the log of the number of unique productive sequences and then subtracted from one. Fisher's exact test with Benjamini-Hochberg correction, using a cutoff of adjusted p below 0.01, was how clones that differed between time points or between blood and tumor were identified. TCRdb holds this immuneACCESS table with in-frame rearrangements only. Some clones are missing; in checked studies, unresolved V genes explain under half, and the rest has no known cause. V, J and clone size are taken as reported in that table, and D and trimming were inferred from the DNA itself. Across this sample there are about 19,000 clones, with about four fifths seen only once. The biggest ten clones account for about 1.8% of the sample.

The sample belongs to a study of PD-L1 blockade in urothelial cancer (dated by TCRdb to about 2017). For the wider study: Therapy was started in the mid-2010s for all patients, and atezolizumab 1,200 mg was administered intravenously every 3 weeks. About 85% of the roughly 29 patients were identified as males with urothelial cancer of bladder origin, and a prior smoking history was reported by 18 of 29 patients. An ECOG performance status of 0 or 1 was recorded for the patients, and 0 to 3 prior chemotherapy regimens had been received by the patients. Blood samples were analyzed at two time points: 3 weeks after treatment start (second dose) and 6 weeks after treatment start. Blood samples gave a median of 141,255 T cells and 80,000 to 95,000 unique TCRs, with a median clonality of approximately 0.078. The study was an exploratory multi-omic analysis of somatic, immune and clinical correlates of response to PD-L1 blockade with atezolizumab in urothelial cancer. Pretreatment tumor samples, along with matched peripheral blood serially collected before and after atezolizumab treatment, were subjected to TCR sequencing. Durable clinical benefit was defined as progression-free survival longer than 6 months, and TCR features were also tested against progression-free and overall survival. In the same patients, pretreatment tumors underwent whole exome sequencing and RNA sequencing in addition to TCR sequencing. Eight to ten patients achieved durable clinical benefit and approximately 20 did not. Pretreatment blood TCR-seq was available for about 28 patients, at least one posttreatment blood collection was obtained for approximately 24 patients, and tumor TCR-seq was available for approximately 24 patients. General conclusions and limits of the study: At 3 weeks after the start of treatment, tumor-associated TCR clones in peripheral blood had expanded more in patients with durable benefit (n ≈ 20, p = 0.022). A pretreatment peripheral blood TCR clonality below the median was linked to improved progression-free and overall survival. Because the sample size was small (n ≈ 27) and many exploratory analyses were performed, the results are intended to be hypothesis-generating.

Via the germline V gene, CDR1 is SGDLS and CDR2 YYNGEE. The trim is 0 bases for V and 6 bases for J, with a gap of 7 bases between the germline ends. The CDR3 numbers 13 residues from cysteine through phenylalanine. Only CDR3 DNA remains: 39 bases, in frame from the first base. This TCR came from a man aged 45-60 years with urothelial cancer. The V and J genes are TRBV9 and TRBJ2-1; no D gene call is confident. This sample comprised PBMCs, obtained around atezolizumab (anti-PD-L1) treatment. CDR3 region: CASSVVGINEQFF. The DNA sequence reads TGTGCCAGCAGCGTAGTGGGCATCAATGAGCAGTTCTTC.